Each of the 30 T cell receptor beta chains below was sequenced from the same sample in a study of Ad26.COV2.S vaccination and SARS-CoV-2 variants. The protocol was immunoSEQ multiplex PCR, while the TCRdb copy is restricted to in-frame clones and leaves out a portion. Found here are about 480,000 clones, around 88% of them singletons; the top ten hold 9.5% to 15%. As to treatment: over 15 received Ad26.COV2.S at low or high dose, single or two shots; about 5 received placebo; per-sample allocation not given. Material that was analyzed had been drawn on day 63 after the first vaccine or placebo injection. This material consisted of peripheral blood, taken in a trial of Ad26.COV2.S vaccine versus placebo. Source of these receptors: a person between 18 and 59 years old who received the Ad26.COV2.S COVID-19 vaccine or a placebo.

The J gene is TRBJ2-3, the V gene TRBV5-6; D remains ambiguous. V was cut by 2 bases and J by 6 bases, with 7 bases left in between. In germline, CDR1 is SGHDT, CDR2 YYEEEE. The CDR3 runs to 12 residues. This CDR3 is CASSLSFDTQYF. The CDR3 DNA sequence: TGTGCCAGCAGCTTATCTTTTGATACGCAGTATTTT.

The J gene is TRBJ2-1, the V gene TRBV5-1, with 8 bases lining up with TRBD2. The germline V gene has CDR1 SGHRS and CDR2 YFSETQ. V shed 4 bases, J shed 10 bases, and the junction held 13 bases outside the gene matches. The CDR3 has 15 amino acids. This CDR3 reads CASSLQGLASEEQFF. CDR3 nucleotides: TGCGCCAGCAGCCTACAAGGACTAGCTTCTGAGGAGCAGTTCTTC.

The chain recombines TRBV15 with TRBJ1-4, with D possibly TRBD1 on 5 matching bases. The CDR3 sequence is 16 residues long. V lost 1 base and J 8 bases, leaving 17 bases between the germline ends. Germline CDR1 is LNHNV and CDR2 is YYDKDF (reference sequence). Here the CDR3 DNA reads TGTGCCACCAGCAGAGCCGGGCCTCGGGAGGGGGAAAAACTGTTTTTT. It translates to CATSRAGPREGEKLFF.

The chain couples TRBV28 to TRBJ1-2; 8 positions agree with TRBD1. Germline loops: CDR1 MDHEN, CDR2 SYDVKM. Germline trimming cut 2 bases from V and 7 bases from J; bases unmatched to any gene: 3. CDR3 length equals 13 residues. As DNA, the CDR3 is TGTGCCAGCAGTTTACAGGGGGCGGTTGGCTACACCTTC. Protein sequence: CASSLQGAVGYTF.

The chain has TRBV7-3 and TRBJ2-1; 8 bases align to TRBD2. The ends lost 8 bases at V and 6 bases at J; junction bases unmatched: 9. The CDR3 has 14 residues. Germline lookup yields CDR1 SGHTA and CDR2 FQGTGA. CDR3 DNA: TGTGCCAGCGGCCAGGCGGGAGGTAGCAATGAGCAGTTCTTC. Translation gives CASGQAGGSNEQFF. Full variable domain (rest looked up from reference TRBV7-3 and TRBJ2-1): GAGVSQTPSNKVTEKGKYVELRCDPISGHTALYWYRQSLGQGPEFLIYFQGTGAADDSGLPNDRFFAVRPEGSVSTLKIQRTERGDSAVYLCASGQAGGSNEQFFGPGTRLTVL.

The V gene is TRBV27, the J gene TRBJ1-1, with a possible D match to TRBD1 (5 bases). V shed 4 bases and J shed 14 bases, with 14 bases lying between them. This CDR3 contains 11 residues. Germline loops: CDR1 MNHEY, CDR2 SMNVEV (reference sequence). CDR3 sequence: CASSWGPPGFF. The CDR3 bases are TGTGCCAGCAGTTGGGGCCCCCCAGGATTCTTT.

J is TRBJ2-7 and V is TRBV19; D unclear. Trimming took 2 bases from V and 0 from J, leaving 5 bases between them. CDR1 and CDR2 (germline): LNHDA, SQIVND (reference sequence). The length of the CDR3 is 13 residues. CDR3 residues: CASSIKYSYEQYF. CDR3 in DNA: TGTGCCAGTAGTATAAAGTACTCCTACGAGCAGTACTTC. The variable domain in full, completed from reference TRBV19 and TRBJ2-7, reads DGGITQSPKYLFRKEGQNVTLSCEQNLNHDAMYWYRQDPGQGLRLIYYSQIVNDFQKGDIAEGYSVSREKKESFPLTVTSAQKNPTAFYLCASSIKYSYEQYFGPGTRLTVT.

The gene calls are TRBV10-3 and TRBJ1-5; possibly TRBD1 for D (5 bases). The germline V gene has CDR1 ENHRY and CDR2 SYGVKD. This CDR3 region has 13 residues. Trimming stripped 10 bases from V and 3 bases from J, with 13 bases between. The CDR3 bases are TGTGCCACCGGGGACTTTTCCAATCAGCCCCAGCATTTT. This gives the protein CATGDFSNQPQHF.

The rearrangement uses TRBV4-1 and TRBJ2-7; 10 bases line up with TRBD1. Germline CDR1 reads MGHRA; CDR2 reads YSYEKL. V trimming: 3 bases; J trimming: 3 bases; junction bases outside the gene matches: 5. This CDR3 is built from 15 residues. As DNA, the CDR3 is TGCGCCAGCAGCCACGGACAGGGGGTAGGCTACGAGCAGTACTTC. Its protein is CASSHGQGVGYEQYF.

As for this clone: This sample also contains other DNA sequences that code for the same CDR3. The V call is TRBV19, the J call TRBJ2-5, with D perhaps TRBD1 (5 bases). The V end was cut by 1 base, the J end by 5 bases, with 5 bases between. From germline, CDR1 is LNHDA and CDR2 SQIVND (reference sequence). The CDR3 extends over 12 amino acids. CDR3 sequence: CASSIGQETQYF. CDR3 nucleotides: TGTGCCAGTAGTATAGGACAGGAGACCCAGTACTTC.

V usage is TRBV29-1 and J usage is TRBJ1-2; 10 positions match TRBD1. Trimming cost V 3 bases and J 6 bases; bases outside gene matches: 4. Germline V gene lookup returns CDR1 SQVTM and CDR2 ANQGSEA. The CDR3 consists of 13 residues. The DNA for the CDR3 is TGCAGCGTTGAGTTCGGACAGGGGGATGGCTACACCTTC. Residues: CSVEFGQGDGYTF.

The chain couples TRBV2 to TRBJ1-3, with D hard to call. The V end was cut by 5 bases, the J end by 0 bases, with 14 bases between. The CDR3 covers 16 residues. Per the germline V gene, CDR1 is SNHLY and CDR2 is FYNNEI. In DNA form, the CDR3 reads TGTGCCAGCAGTCGGGGTTCCCTAAGCTCTGGAAACACCATATATTTT. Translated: CASSRGSLSSGNTIYF.

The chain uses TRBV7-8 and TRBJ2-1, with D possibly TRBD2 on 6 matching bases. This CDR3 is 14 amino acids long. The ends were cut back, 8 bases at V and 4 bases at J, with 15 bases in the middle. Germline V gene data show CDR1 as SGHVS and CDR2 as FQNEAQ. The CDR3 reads CASGGQRVYNEQFF. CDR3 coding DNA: TGTGCCAGCGGCGGCCAGCGGGTTTACAATGAGCAGTTCTTC.

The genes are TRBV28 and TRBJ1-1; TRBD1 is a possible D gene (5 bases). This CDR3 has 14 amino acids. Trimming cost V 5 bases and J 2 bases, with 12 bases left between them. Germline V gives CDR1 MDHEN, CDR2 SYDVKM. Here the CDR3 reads CASSPPTGNTEAFF. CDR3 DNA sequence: TGTGCCAGCAGTCCCCCTACAGGTAACACTGAAGCTTTCTTT.

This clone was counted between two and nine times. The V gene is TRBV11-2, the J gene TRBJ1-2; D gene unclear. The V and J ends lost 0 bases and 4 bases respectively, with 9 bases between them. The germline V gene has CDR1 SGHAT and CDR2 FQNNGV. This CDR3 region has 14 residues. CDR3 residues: CASSLEPARYGYTF. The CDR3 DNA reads TGTGCCAGCAGCTTAGAGCCAGCACGCTATGGCTACACCTTC.

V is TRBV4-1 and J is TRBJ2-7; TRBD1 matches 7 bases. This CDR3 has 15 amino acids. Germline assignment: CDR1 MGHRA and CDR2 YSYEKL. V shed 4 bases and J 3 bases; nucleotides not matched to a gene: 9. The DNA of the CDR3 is TGCGCCAGCAGCCTCGAGACAGGGTCCATCTACGAGCAGTACTTC. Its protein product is CASSLETGSIYEQYF.

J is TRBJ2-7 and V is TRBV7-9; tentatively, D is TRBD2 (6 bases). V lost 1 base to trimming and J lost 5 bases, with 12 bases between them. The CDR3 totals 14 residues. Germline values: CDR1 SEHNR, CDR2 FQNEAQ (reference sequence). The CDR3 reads CASSLGSGGHEQYF. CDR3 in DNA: TGTGCCAGCAGCTTAGGTTCCGGGGGTCACGAGCAGTACTTC.

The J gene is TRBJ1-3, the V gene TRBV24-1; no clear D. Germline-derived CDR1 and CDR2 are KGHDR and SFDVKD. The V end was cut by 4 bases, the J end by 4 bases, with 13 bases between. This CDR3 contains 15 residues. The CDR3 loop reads CATSEGSSSGNTIYF. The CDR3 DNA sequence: TGTGCCACCAGTGAAGGGTCAAGTTCAGGAAACACCATATATTTT.

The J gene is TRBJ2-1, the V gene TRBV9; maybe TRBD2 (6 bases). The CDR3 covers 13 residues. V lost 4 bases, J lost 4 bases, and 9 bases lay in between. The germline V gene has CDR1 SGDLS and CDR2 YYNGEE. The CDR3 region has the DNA TGTGCCAGCAGCCCGGGACTGTACAATGAGCAGTTCTTC. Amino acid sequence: CASSPGLYNEQFF. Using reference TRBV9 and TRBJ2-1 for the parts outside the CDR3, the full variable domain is DSGVTQTPKHLITATGQRVTLRCSPRSGDLSVYWYQQSLDQGLQFLIQYYNGEERAKGNILERFSAQQFPDLHSELNLSSLELGDSALYFCASSPGLYNEQFFGPGTRLTVL.

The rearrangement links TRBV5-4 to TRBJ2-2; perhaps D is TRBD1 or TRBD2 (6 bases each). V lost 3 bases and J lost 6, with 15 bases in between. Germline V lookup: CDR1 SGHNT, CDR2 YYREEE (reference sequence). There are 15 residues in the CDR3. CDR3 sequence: CASSSTDRGAGELFF. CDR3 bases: TGTGCCAGCAGCTCCACTGATAGGGGGGCCGGGGAGCTGTTTTTT.

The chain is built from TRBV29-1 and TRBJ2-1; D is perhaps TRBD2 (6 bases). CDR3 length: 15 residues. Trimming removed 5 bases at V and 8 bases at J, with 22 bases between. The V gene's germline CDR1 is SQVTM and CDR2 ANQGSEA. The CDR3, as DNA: TGCAGCGTTACTGAAGGTGGGACTTCGACAGATGAGCAGTTCTTC. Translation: CSVTEGGTSTDEQFF.

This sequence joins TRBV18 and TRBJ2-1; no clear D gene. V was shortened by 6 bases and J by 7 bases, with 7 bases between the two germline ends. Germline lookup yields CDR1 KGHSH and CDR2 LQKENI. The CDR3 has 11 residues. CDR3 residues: CASSNGNEQFF. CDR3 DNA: TGTGCCAGCTCCAATGGGAATGAGCAGTTCTTC.

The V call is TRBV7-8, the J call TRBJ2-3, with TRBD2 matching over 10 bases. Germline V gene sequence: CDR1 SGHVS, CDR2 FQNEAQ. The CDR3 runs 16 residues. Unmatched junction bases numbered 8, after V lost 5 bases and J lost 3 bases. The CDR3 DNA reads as TGTGCCAGCAGCAGGCTAGCGGGAGTTTCAACAGATACGCAGTATTTT. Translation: CASSRLAGVSTDTQYF. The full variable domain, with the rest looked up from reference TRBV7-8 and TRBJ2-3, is GAGVSQSPRYKVAKRGQDVALRCDPISGHVSLFWYQQALGQGPEFLTYFQNEAQLDKSGLPSDRFFAERPEGSVSTLKIQRTQQEDSAVYLCASSRLAGVSTDTQYFGPGTRLTVL.

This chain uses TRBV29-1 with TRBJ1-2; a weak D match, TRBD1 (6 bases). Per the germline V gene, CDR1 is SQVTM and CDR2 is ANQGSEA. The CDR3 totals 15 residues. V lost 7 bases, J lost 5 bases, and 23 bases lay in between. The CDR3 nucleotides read TGCAGCGCCGTTGCGGCAGGGGAAGGCGTGTATGGCTACACCTTC. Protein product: CSAVAAGEGVYGYTF.

CDR3 in amino acids: CATSELAGDSYNEQFF. CDR3 nucleotides: TGTGCCACCAGTGAACTAGCGGGAGACTCCTACAATGAGCAGTTCTTC. The chain has TRBV24-1 and TRBJ2-1; 11 bases are a match to TRBD2. In germline, CDR1 is KGHDR, CDR2 SFDVKD. V dropped 4 bases and J dropped 0; count of bases not matched to a gene: 1. The CDR3 is 16 amino acids.

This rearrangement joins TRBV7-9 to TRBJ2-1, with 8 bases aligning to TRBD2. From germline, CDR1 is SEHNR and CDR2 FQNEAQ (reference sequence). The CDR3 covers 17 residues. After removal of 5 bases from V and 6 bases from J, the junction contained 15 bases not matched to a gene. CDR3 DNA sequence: TGTGCCAGCAGCCTCGTGCGGCAAGCGGGAGTCGGCAATGAGCAGTTCTTC. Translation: CASSLVRQAGVGNEQFF.

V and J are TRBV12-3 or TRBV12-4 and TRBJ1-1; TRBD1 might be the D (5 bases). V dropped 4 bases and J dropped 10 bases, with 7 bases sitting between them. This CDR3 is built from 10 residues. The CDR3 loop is CASSSQGAFF. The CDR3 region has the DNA TGTGCCAGCAGTTCCCAGGGAGCTTTCTTT.

CDR3 in DNA: TGTGCTAGTGCTAAGAACGGGGGAGGGAAGGGCGAGCAGTACTTC. Translated: CASAKNGGGKGEQYF. The chain has TRBV12-5 and TRBJ2-7; 7 bases fit TRBD2. CDR3 length equals 15 residues. The V segment lost 7 bases and the J segment 6 bases; nucleotides outside the gene matches: 15. In germline, CDR1 is LGHNT, CDR2 FRNRAP. The full variable domain, its missing parts supplied by reference TRBV12-5 and TRBJ2-7, is DARVTQTPRHKVTEMGQEVTMRCQPILGHNTVFWYRQTMMQGLELLAYFRNRAPLDDSGMPKDRFSAEMPDATLATLKIQPSEPRDSAVYFCASAKNGGGKGEQYFGPGTRLTVT.

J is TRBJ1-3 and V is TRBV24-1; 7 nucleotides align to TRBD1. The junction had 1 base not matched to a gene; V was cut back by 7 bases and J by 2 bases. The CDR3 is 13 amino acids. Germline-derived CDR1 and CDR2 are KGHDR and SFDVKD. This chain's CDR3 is CATSRGAGNTIYF. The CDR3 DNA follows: TGTGCCACCAGCAGGGGGGCTGGAAACACCATATATTTT.

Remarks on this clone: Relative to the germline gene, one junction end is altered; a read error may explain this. CDR3 region: CATDPRRGF. As DNA, the CDR3 is TGTGCCACCGACCCGAGGCGAGGATTT. The V and J genes are TRBV7-7 and TRBJ1-1; D remains unclear. This CDR3 comprises 9 residues. Germline loops: CDR1 SSHAT, CDR2 FNYEAQ (reference sequence).